This T cell receptor (beta chain) was sequenced in a study of vaccination effects on CD4 cells after COVID-19. Using immunoSEQ multiplex PCR, the repertoire was profiled, and TCRdb retains in-frame clones only, with some absent. The sample shows about 68,000 clones, 80% of them seen only once. In regard to this clone: Its antigen remains unknown.

Study observations and caveats: The study found that only 1 of 255 vaccine-induced clones from healthy vaccinees cross-reacted with common cold coronaviruses.

With the ViraFEST assay, the study expanded antigen-specific CD4+ T cells using viral peptide pools, then sequenced them. Culture proceeded for 10 days, and CD4+ T cells were then isolated. Having tested negative for nucleocapsid antibodies, the vaccine recipients showed no prior SARS-CoV-2 infection. Trimming left V 4 bases short and J 6 bases short, with 13 bases between. The CDR3 consists of 13 residues. CDR1 is LGHNA, CDR2 YSLEER, per germline. This clonotype was obtained from a human donor who received a COVID-19 vaccine. The material was CD4+ T cells from PBMCs cultured with SARS-CoV-2 spike peptides, obtained before COVID-19 vaccination. The gene calls are TRBV4-3 and TRBJ2-7; D may be TRBD1 (6 bases). CDR3 in amino acids: CASSRDRSSEQYV. The CDR3 DNA follows: TGCGCCAGCAGCCGCGACAGGTCCAGCGAGCAGTACGTC.